This TCR beta chain was retrieved from a study of T-cell memory formation after mild COVID-19. Study background: Clusters of TCRs were largely donor specific.

Findings of the study overall: Confirmation was lacking for SARS-CoV-2 specificity of second-wave clones that peaked on day 37. Day 15 to 85 contracting clones showed balanced CD4/CD8; day 15 to 37 expanders favored CD4+. Contracting CD4+ clones lay largely in CM and EM, with CD8+ ones residing in EMRA.

The V gene end was trimmed by 6 bases and the J gene end by 3 bases; junction bases not matched to a gene: 9. CDR1 is MNHEY and CDR2 is SVGEGT in the germline V gene. The CDR3 runs to 15 residues. In regard to this clonotype: Its antigen is currently unknown.

TCRdb recomputed calls from the 5' RACE reads with MiXCR, one row per CDR3 protein. The table has around 110,000 distinct CDR3 sequences, over 13% seen once. The chain uses TRBV6-2 or TRBV6-3 and TRBJ2-7; 9 bases agree with TRBD1. The TCR originated in a man aged 18 to 35 who had mild COVID-19 (a few samples of this study predate the infection). Cell type and time point are not known. The sample consisted of PBMCs or a T cell subset sorted from them (not recorded which). The CDR3 reads CASSSPGTGNYEQYF. The CDR3 DNA is TGTGCCAGCAGCTCCCCCGGGACAGGGAACTACGAGCAGTACTTC.